This TCR beta chain emerged from a study of T cell responses to AZD1222 COVID-19 vaccine. Overall study context: Investigators merged groups given second doses at roughly 4 or roughly 12 weeks.

Study-level results: It was only a handful of AZD1222 recipients who were seropositive at baseline.

Points on this clone: The antigen remains undetermined.

Sequencing was performed with immunoSEQ multiplex PCR; in TCRdb, only in-frame clones are kept and a portion is missing. Of around 100,000 clones listed, 85% to 90% were seen once; the top ten hold around 1.5%. The sequence derives from an adult in good health. The specimen was peripheral blood, collected on day 0 of AZD1222 vaccination.

Here the CDR3 DNA reads TGTGCCAGCAGCCCCGGGCATAATTCACCCCTCCACTTT. Its protein is CASSPGHNSPLHF. The genes are TRBV12-3 or TRBV12-4 and TRBJ1-6; D is unresolved. V shed 6 bases and J shed 5 bases, with 8 bases lying between them. CDR3 length equals 13 residues.